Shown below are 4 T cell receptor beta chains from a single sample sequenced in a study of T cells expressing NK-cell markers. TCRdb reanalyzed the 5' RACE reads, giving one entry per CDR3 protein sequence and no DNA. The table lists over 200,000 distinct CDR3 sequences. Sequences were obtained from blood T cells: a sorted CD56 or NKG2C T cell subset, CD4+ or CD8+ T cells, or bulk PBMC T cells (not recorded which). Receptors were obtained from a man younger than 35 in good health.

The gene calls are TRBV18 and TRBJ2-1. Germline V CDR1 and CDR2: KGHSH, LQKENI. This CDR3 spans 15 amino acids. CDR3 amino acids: CASSPGGTANNEQFF.

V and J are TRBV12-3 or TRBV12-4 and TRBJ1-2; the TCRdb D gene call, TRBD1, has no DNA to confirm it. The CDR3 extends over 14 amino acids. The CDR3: CASSVSGGYYGYTF.

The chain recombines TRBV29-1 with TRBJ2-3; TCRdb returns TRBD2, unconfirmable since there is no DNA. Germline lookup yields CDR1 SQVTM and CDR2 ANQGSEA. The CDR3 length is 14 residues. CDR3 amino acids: CSVGLAGGSDTQYF.

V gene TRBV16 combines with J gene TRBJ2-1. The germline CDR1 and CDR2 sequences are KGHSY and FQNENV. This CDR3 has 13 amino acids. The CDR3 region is CASSQYIVNEQFF.